The present TCR beta chain was sequenced within a study of OX40 agonist ivuxolimab in advanced cancers. For the study at large: Patients in dose escalation had liver, melanoma, kidney or head and neck cancers. Males comprised 82.7% of the group, whose mean age was approximately 60 years (range 23 to 79).

The CDR3 consists of 13 residues. Trimming removed 6 bases from V and 3 bases from J; junction bases left unmatched: 5. Germline V gene lookup returns CDR1 SGHVS and CDR2 FQNEAQ. Blood specimens came from baseline, cycle 4 day 1, and cycle 7 day 1. Only in-frame clones appear in the TCRdb table, and some are missing; sequencing was by immunoSEQ multiplex PCR. The sample contains around 66,000 clones, 80% to 85% of which appear only once. V and J are TRBV7-8 and TRBJ2-7; 7 bases line up with TRBD1. The sample consisted of CD4+ or CD8+ T cells sorted from blood, taken in a trial of the OX40 agonist ivuxolimab. This clonotype was sampled from an adult with an advanced solid tumor such as melanoma, head and neck, liver or kidney cancer. The CDR3 is CASSSRDSYEQYF. CDR3 DNA: TGTGCCAGCAGTTCCCGGGACAGCTACGAGCAGTACTTC.